This T cell receptor (beta chain) was identified in a study of shared clonotypes between healthy human individuals. Study as a whole: Three plates were used per donor for CD4 naive, three for CD4 memory, two for CD8 naive and one for CD8 memory.

Notes on this clone: Its matching antigen is unknown.

There were no recent acute infections or vaccinations among the donors, who were healthy HIV-negative adults. Naive CD4+ cells were CD45RA-selected; the remaining cells were memory. Findings of the study overall: Naive subsets tended to show greater estimated richness than memory subsets.

J lost 8 bases, V lost 5 bases, and 6 bases had no gene match. CDR1 is LGHNT and CDR2 is FRNRAP in the germline V gene. CDR3 size: 15 residues. Profiling relied on immunoSEQ multiplex PCR, and the TCRdb table lists in-frame clones only, not all of them. The repertoire holds millions of clones, with roughly 96% as singletons. The V and J genes are TRBV12-5 and TRBJ2-3, with TRBD2 identical over 14 bases. This receptor was obtained from a man aged 18-30 years in good health. Sequences were obtained from naive CD4+ T cells sorted from blood. Subset reported: CD45RA+ positively selected. CDR3 DNA: TGTGCTAGTGGTGGACTAGCGGGGGGAAGTAGTACGCAGTATTTT. Residues: CASGGLAGGSSTQYF.